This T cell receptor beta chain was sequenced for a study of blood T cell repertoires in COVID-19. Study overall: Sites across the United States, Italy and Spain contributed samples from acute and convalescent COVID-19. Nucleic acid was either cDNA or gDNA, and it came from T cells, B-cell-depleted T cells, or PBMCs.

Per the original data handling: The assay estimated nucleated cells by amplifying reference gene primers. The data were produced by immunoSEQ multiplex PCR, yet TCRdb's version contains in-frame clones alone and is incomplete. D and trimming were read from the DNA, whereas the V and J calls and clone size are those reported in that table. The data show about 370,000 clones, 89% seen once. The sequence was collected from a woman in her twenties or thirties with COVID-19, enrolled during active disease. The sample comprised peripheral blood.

The CDR3: CASSFSGSYEQYV. In DNA form, the CDR3 reads TGTGCCAGCAGCTTTAGCGGGAGTTACGAGCAGTACGTC. The rearrangement joins TRBV5-6 to TRBJ2-7; 9 bases line up with TRBD2. The CDR3 has 13 amino acids. Per the germline V gene, CDR1 is SGHDT and CDR2 is YYEEEE. J gave up 4 bases and V 2 bases, and 1 base lay outside the gene matches.